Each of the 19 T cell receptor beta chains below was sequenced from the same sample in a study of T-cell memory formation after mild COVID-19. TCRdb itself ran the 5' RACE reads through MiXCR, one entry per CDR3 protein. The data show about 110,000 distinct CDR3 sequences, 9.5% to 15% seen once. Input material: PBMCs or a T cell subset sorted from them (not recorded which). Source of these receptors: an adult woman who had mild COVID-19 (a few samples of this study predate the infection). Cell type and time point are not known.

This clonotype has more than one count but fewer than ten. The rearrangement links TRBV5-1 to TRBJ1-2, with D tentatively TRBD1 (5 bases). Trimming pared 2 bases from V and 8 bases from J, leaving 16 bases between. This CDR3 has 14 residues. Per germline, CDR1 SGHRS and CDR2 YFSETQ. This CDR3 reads CASSFEGNLGGYTF. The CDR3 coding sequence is TGCGCCAGCAGCTTTGAGGGGAATCTTGGCGGCTACACCTTC.

The CDR3 coding sequence is TGTGCCAGCAGTTTCTCTATCTACGAGCAGTACTTC. It yields the protein CASSFSIYEQYF. V gene TRBV7-9 combines with J gene TRBJ2-7; D gene ambiguous. Germline V gives CDR1 SEHNR, CDR2 FQNEAQ (reference sequence). This CDR3 is 12 amino acids long. Trimming removed 6 bases at V and 3 bases at J, with 9 bases between.

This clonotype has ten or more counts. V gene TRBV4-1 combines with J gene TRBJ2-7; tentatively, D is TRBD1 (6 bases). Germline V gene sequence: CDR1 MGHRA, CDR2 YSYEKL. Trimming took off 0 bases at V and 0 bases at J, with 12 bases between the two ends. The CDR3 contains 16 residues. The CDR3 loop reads CASSQDDRSGSYEQYF. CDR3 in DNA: TGCGCCAGCAGCCAAGACGACAGGAGTGGCTCCTACGAGCAGTACTTC.

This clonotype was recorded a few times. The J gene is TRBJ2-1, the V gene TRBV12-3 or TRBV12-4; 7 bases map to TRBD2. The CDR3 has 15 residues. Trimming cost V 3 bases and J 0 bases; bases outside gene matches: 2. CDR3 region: CASSFTSASYNEQFF. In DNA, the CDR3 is TGTGCCAGCAGTTTTACTAGCGCCTCCTACAATGAGCAGTTCTTC.

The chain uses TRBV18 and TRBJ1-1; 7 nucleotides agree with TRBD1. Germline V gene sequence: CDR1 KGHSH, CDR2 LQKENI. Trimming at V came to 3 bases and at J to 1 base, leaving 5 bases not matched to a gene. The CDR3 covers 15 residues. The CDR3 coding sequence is TGTGCCAGCTCACCTAACAGGGGCGCGAACACTGAAGCTTTCTTT. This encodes CASSPNRGANTEAFF.

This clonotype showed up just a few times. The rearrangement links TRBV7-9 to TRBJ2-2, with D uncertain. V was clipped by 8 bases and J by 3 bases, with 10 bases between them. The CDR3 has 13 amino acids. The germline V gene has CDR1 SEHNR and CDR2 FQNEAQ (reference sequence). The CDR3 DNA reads TGTGCCAGCGCCGGGCCGCACACCGGGGAGCTGTTTTTT. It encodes CASAGPHTGELFF.

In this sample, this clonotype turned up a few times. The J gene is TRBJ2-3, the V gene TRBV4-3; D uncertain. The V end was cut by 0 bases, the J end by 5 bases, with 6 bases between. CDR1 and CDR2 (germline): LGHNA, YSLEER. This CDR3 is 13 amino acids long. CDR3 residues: CASSQDPGDTQYF. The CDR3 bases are TGCGCCAGCAGCCAAGACCCGGGAGATACGCAGTATTTT.

CDR3: CASSLYPETQYF. CDR3 nucleotides: TGTGCCAGCAGCTTATACCCTGAGACCCAGTACTTC. V usage is TRBV7-9 and J usage is TRBJ2-5, with D unresolved. This CDR3 contains 12 residues. The V end was cut by 2 bases, the J end by 5 bases, with 6 bases between. Germline CDR1 reads SEHNR; CDR2 reads FQNEAQ (reference sequence).

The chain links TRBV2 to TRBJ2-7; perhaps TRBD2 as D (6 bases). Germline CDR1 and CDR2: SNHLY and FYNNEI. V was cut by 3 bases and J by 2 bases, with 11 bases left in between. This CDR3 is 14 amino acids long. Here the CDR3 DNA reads TGTGCCAGCAGTGACCCCGGGGGAACCTACGAGCAGTACTTC. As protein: CASSDPGGTYEQYF.

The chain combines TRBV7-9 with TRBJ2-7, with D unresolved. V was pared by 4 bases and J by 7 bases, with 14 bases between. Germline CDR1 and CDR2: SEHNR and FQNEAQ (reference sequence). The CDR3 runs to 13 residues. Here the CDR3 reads CASSSGNGLEQYF. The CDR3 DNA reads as TGTGCCAGCAGCTCAGGCAACGGGCTTGAGCAGTACTTC.

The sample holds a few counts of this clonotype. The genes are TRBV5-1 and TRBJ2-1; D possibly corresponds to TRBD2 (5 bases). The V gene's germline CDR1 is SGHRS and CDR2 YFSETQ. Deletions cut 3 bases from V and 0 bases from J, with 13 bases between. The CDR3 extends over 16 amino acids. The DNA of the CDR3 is TGCGCCAGCAGCTCCGACTATCCTAGCTCCTACAATGAGCAGTTCTTC. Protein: CASSSDYPSSYNEQFF.

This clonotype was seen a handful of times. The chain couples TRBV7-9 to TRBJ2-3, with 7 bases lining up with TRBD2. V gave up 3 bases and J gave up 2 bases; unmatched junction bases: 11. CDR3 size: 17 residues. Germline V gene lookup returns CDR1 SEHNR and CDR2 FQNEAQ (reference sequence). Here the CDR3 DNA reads TGTGCCAGCAGCTTTCCTTCGACTAGCACGCCCACAGATACGCAGTATTTT. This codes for CASSFPSTSTPTDTQYF.

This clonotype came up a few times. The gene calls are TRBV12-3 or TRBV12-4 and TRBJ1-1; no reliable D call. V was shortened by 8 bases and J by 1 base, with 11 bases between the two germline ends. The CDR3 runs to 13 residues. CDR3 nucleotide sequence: TGTGCCAGCGAGAAGCCCTCGAACACTGAAGCTTTCTTT. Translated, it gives CASEKPSNTEAFF.

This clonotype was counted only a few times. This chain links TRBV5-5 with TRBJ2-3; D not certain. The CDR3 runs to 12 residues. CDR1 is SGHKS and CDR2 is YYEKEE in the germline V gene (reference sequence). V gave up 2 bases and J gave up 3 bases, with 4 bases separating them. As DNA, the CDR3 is TGTGCCAGCAGCTTTACTACAGATACGCAGTATTTT. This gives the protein CASSFTTDTQYF.

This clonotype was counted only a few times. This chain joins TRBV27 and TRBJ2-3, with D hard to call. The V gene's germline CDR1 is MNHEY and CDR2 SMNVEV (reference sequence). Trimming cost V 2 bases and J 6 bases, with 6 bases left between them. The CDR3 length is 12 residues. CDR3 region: CASSLNGDTQYF. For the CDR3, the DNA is TGTGCCAGCAGTTTAAATGGGGATACGCAGTATTTT.

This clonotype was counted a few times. The CDR3 coding sequence is TGCAGTGCTCCTTTACGGGACAGGGGGAATGAGCAGTTCTTC. Amino acid sequence: CSAPLRDRGNEQFF. V gene TRBV20-1 combines with J gene TRBJ2-1; 11 bases map to TRBD1. V trimming: 5 bases; J trimming: 7 bases; junction bases outside the gene matches: 7. The CDR3 is made up of 14 amino acids. Germline CDR1 is DFQATT and CDR2 is SNEGSKA (reference sequence).

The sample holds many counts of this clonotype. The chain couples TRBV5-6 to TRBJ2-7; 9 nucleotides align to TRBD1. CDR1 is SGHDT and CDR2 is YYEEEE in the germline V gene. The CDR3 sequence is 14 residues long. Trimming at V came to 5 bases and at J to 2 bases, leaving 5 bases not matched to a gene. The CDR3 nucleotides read TGTGCCAGCAGTCCCGGGACAGGGACCTACGAGCAGTACTTC. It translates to CASSPGTGTYEQYF.

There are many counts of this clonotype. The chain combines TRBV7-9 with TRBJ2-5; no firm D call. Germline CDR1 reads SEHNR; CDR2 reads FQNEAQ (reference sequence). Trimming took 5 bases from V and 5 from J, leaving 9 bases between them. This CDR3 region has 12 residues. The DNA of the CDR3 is TGTGCCAGCAGCAACCCCGGGGAGACCCAGTACTTC. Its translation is CASSNPGETQYF.

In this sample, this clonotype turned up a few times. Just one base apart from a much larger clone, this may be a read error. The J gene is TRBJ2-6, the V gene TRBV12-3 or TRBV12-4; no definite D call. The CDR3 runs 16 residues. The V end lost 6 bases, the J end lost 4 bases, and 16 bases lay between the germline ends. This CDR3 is CASRSESGTGANVLTF. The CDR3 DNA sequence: TGTGCCAGCAGGTCCGAGTCCGGTACCGGGGCCAACGTCCTGACTTTC.